Here is one TCR beta chain with its context. Produced via immunoSEQ multiplex PCR; TCRdb's table is partial and in-frame only. The table shows 47,000 or so clones, with 92% occurring only once. The CDR3 has 14 amino acids. After removal of 8 bases from V and 9 bases from J, the junction contained 14 bases not matched to a gene. Germline V gene data show CDR1 as MNHEY and CDR2 as SVGAGI. These data are taken from a study of cytomegalovirus exposure and HLA in healthy donors. The clonotype comes from a man in his late teens or twenties in good health and CMV-seronegative. The chain links TRBV6-5 to TRBJ2-7; 9 nucleotides line up with TRBD1. The source material was PBMCs. CDR3 nucleotide sequence: TGTGCCAGCGAACGTCCCGGGACAGGGATGGGGCAGTACTTC. This translates into CASERPGTGMGQYF.